A selection of T cell receptor beta chains follows, all from one sample in a study of blood T cell repertoires in COVID-19. The table came from immunoSEQ multiplex PCR; TCRdb's copy has only in-frame clones and leaves some out. The sample lists 100,000 to 120,000 clones, around 90% occurring once. Sequencing was carried out using peripheral blood. Receptors were obtained from a woman between 50 and 59 years old with acute or convalescent COVID-19. Both conserved end residues are part of each CDR3. Fields, in order: clone size, V gene, D gene, J gene, CDR3 protein, CDR3 DNA. D genes are given only for firm matches. Clone size appears in some rows only: once, few, many, or a class for an expanded clone.

clone size: once; V gene: TRBV28; D gene: TRBD2; J gene: TRBJ2-1; CDR3 protein: CASSLTSGGPSSYNEQFF; CDR3 DNA: TGTGCCAGCAGTCTGACTAGCGGGGGTCCGAGCTCCTACAATGAGCAGTTCTTC
clone size: -; V gene: TRBV7-2; D gene: -; J gene: TRBJ2-1; CDR3 protein: CASSSSSYNEQFF; CDR3 DNA: TGTGCCAGCAGCTCTAGCAGCTACAATGAGCAGTTCTTC
clone size: -; V gene: TRBV4-1; D gene: TRBD1; J gene: TRBJ1-1; CDR3 protein: CASSQTGGVNTEAFF; CDR3 DNA: TGCGCCAGCAGCCAAACAGGGGGTGTGAACACTGAAGCTTTCTTT
clone size: -; V gene: TRBV7-8; D gene: TRBD2; J gene: TRBJ2-3; CDR3 protein: CASGLIAGGSPDTQYF; CDR3 DNA: TGTGCCAGCGGTCTCATAGCGGGGGGGAGTCCAGATACGCAGTATTTT
clone size: -; V gene: TRBV19; D gene: -; J gene: TRBJ1-2; CDR3 protein: CASSRILTNYGYTF; CDR3 DNA: TGTGCCAGTAGTCGTATACTTACTAACTATGGCTACACCTTC
clone size: -; V gene: TRBV7-2; D gene: -; J gene: TRBJ2-7; CDR3 protein: CASSLSGLSEQYF; CDR3 DNA: TGTGCCAGCAGCTTATCTGGACTCAGCGAGCAGTACTTC
clone size: once; V gene: TRBV10-2; D gene: -; J gene: TRBJ1-1; CDR3 protein: CASRDPGWTQNTEAFF; CDR3 DNA: TGCGCCAGCAGGGACCCGGGATGGACCCAGAACACTGAAGCTTTCTTT
clone size: -; V gene: TRBV5-6; D gene: -; J gene: TRBJ1-1; CDR3 protein: CASSPPGRGTEAFF; CDR3 DNA: TGTGCCAGCAGCCCTCCAGGGCGCGGCACTGAAGCTTTCTTT
clone size: -; V gene: TRBV9; D gene: -; J gene: TRBJ2-7; CDR3 protein: CASSVATGSSYEQYF; CDR3 DNA: TGTGCCAGCAGCGTAGCTACGGGTAGCTCCTACGAGCAGTACTTC
clone size: -; V gene: TRBV19; D gene: -; J gene: TRBJ2-2; CDR3 protein: CASSIVGARTGELFF; CDR3 DNA: TGTGCCAGTAGTATTGTGGGGGCGCGGACCGGGGAGCTGTTTTTT
clone size: -; V gene: TRBV28; D gene: TRBD1; J gene: TRBJ2-7; CDR3 protein: CASLPGQANSYEQYF; CDR3 DNA: TGTGCCAGCCTACCTGGACAGGCGAACTCCTACGAGCAGTACTTC
clone size: -; V gene: TRBV10-3; D gene: -; J gene: TRBJ1-2; CDR3 protein: CAISADSGYGYTF; CDR3 DNA: TGTGCCATCTCGGCAGACTCTGGCTATGGCTACACCTTC
clone size: -; V gene: TRBV20-1; D gene: TRBD2; J gene: TRBJ2-2; CDR3 protein: CSASLLTSGSANTGELFF; CDR3 DNA: TGCAGTGCTAGTCTCCTTACTAGCGGGAGTGCGAACACCGGGGAGCTGTTTTTT
clone size: -; V gene: TRBV19; D gene: TRBD1; J gene: TRBJ2-1; CDR3 protein: CASSEYHRGYNEQFF; CDR3 DNA: TGTGCCAGTAGTGAATATCACAGGGGATACAATGAGCAGTTCTTC
clone size: -; V gene: TRBV27; D gene: TRBD1; J gene: TRBJ1-5; CDR3 protein: CASSRGQAVQPQHF; CDR3 DNA: TGTGCCAGCAGCCGGGGACAGGCCGTTCAGCCCCAGCATTTT
clone size: -; V gene: TRBV6-5; D gene: TRBD1; J gene: TRBJ2-3; CDR3 protein: CASSLDRVSDTQYF; CDR3 DNA: TGTGCCAGCAGTCTGGACAGGGTTTCCGATACGCAGTATTTT
clone size: -; V gene: TRBV27; D gene: TRBD1; J gene: TRBJ1-6; CDR3 protein: CASSFWGQNSPLHF; CDR3 DNA: TGTGCCAGCAGTTTTTGGGGACAGAATTCACCCCTCCACTTT
clone size: -; V gene: TRBV29-1; D gene: TRBD1; J gene: TRBJ1-3; CDR3 protein: CSVTGGISGNTIYF; CDR3 DNA: TGCAGCGTTACAGGGGGAATCTCTGGAAACACCATATATTTT
clone size: -; V gene: TRBV19; D gene: -; J gene: TRBJ1-5; CDR3 protein: CASRPSLRSNQPQHF; CDR3 DNA: TGTGCCAGTAGACCGTCCTTGAGGAGCAATCAGCCCCAGCATTTT
clone size: -; V gene: TRBV24-1; D gene: TRBD1; J gene: TRBJ1-1; CDR3 protein: CATSDWTGEAFF; CDR3 DNA: TGTGCCACCAGTGACTGGACAGGGGAAGCTTTCTTT
clone size: -; V gene: TRBV19; D gene: TRBD1; J gene: TRBJ2-5; CDR3 protein: CASSRGTGQETQYF; CDR3 DNA: TGTGCCAGTAGCAGAGGGACAGGGCAAGAGACCCAGTACTTC
clone size: -; V gene: TRBV11-2; D gene: TRBD2; J gene: TRBJ2-5; CDR3 protein: CASSLFREVVQETQYF; CDR3 DNA: TGTGCCAGCAGCTTATTCCGGGAGGTAGTCCAAGAGACCCAGTACTTC
clone size: -; V gene: TRBV28; D gene: -; J gene: TRBJ2-7; CDR3 protein: CASSLYRERGEQYF; CDR3 DNA: TGTGCCAGCAGTTTATACAGGGAGCGTGGGGAGCAGTACTTC
clone size: -; V gene: TRBV2; D gene: -; J gene: TRBJ1-1; CDR3 protein: CASSRRVDGGFEAFF; CDR3 DNA: TGTGCCAGCAGTCGGAGAGTGGACGGCGGGTTTGAAGCTTTCTTT
clone size: -; V gene: TRBV21-1; D gene: -; J gene: TRBJ2-3; CDR3 protein: CASSKEPARATDTQYF; CDR3 DNA: TGTGCCAGCAGCAAAGAACCGGCCAGGGCCACAGATACGCAGTATTTT
clone size: -; V gene: TRBV6-2/TRBV6-3; D gene: -; J gene: TRBJ2-3; CDR3 protein: CASSYDRNGVTDTQYF; CDR3 DNA: TGTGCCAGCAGTTACGATCGTAACGGAGTCACAGATACGCAGTATTTT
clone size: -; V gene: TRBV7-9; D gene: -; J gene: TRBJ2-7; CDR3 protein: CASSLPETRVPEQYF; CDR3 DNA: TGTGCCAGCAGCTTACCGGAGACTAGGGTCCCCGAGCAGTACTTC
clone size: -; V gene: TRBV11-1; D gene: TRBD1; J gene: TRBJ2-1; CDR3 protein: CASNPGTGDNEQFF; CDR3 DNA: TGTGCCAGCAATCCCGGGACAGGGGACAATGAGCAGTTCTTC
clone size: -; V gene: TRBV18; D gene: -; J gene: TRBJ1-2; CDR3 protein: CASSPGFGTRMEGYTF; CDR3 DNA: TGTGCCAGCTCACCAGGTTTCGGGACACGGATGGAGGGCTACACCTTC
clone size: -; V gene: TRBV6-4; D gene: -; J gene: TRBJ1-5; CDR3 protein: CASRVLDSINQPQHF; CDR3 DNA: TGTGCCAGCAGGGTCTTAGACAGCATTAATCAGCCCCAGCATTTT
clone size: -; V gene: TRBV5-4; D gene: -; J gene: TRBJ1-2; CDR3 protein: CASSLTGPNYGYTF; CDR3 DNA: TGTGCCAGCAGCTTGACAGGGCCAAACTATGGCTACACCTTC
clone size: -; V gene: TRBV7-2; D gene: -; J gene: TRBJ2-7; CDR3 protein: CASSLTGYDEQYF; CDR3 DNA: TGTGCCAGCAGCCTTACAGGGTACGACGAGCAGTACTTC
clone size: -; V gene: TRBV24-1; D gene: TRBD1; J gene: TRBJ1-4; CDR3 protein: CATSDHRGRDEKLFF; CDR3 DNA: TGTGCCACCAGTGATCACAGGGGGAGGGATGAAAAACTGTTTTTT
clone size: few; V gene: TRBV10-2; D gene: -; J gene: TRBJ1-2; CDR3 protein: CASSSQELYGYTF; CDR3 DNA: TGCGCCAGCAGTTCACAGGAGCTCTATGGCTACACCTTC
clone size: -; V gene: TRBV4-1; D gene: -; J gene: TRBJ1-1; CDR3 protein: CASSQLDPGQAAFF; CDR3 DNA: TGCGCCAGCAGCCAACTTGATCCGGGACAAGCAGCTTTCTTT
clone size: -; V gene: TRBV2; D gene: TRBD1; J gene: TRBJ1-2; CDR3 protein: CARSIKDRPNYGYTF; CDR3 DNA: TGTGCCAGGTCAATAAAGGACAGGCCTAACTATGGCTACACCTTC
clone size: -; V gene: TRBV20-1; D gene: -; J gene: TRBJ1-2; CDR3 protein: CSAVLRGGYTF; CDR3 DNA: TGCAGTGCCGTGTTAAGAGGAGGCTACACCTTC
clone size: -; V gene: TRBV27; D gene: TRBD1; J gene: TRBJ2-1; CDR3 protein: CASSLFARDRGLNEQFF; CDR3 DNA: TGTGCCAGCAGTTTATTTGCTCGGGACAGGGGATTAAATGAGCAGTTCTTC
clone size: few; V gene: TRBV7-6; D gene: -; J gene: TRBJ1-6; CDR3 protein: CASSLGFGGGNSPLHF; CDR3 DNA: TGTGCCAGCAGCTTAGGGTTCGGCGGAGGAAATTCACCCCTCCACTTT
clone size: few; V gene: TRBV30; D gene: -; J gene: TRBJ1-6; CDR3 protein: CAWSEEGTEEFNSPLHF; CDR3 DNA: TGTGCCTGGAGTGAGGAAGGCACCGAGGAGTTTAATTCACCCCTCCACTTT
clone size: -; V gene: TRBV10-3; D gene: TRBD1; J gene: TRBJ1-3; CDR3 protein: CAISEVKGANSGNTIYF; CDR3 DNA: TGTGCCATCAGTGAGGTAAAGGGGGCAAACTCTGGAAACACCATATATTTT
clone size: -; V gene: TRBV10-3; D gene: -; J gene: TRBJ2-5; CDR3 protein: CAISGDTFPPRDF; CDR3 DNA: TGTGCCATCAGTGGGGACACCTTCCCCCCTCGGGACTTC
clone size: -; V gene: TRBV2; D gene: TRBD1; J gene: TRBJ2-2; CDR3 protein: CASRRGQVSTGELFF; CDR3 DNA: TGTGCCAGCAGGAGAGGACAGGTATCTACCGGGGAGCTGTTTTTT
clone size: -; V gene: TRBV29-1; D gene: TRBD1; J gene: TRBJ1-1; CDR3 protein: CSALDRVETEAFF; CDR3 DNA: TGCAGCGCCCTTGACAGGGTAGAAACTGAAGCTTTCTTT
clone size: -; V gene: TRBV12-3/TRBV12-4; D gene: -; J gene: TRBJ2-3; CDR3 protein: CASSLLAKDTQYF; CDR3 DNA: TGTGCCAGCAGTTTACTAGCTAAAGATACGCAGTATTTT
clone size: -; V gene: TRBV6-5; D gene: TRBD2; J gene: TRBJ2-7; CDR3 protein: CASSYSSGGDYEQYF; CDR3 DNA: TGTGCCAGCAGTTACTCCAGCGGGGGAGATTACGAGCAGTACTTC
clone size: -; V gene: TRBV6-2/TRBV6-3; D gene: -; J gene: TRBJ2-5; CDR3 protein: CASSSPVGRGTQGETQYF; CDR3 DNA: TGTGCCAGCAGTTCACCGGTCGGTCGGGGGACGCAGGGAGAGACCCAGTACTTC
clone size: -; V gene: TRBV7-9; D gene: -; J gene: TRBJ1-2; CDR3 protein: CASSRANYGYTF; CDR3 DNA: TGTGCCAGCAGCCGAGCTAACTATGGCTACACCTTC
clone size: -; V gene: TRBV7-2; D gene: TRBD2; J gene: TRBJ2-1; CDR3 protein: CASSKREGYNEQFF; CDR3 DNA: TGTGCCAGCAGTAAGCGGGAGGGCTACAATGAGCAGTTCTTC
clone size: -; V gene: TRBV18; D gene: TRBD2; J gene: TRBJ2-5; CDR3 protein: CASSPRGGATETQYF; CDR3 DNA: TGTGCCAGCTCACCCCGGGGGGGGGCGACGGAGACCCAGTACTTC
clone size: -; V gene: TRBV19; D gene: TRBD1; J gene: TRBJ1-1; CDR3 protein: CASSLGQGNTEAFF; CDR3 DNA: TGTGCCAGTAGTCTGGGACAGGGGAACACTGAAGCTTTCTTT
clone size: -; V gene: TRBV5-5; D gene: TRBD2; J gene: TRBJ2-7; CDR3 protein: CASSSAGGRYEQYF; CDR3 DNA: TGTGCCAGCAGCTCAGCGGGGGGACGCTACGAGCAGTACTTC
clone size: -; V gene: TRBV19; D gene: TRBD2; J gene: TRBJ2-5; CDR3 protein: CATGTSGQETQYF; CDR3 DNA: TGTGCCACGGGGACTAGCGGCCAAGAGACCCAGTACTTC
clone size: once; V gene: TRBV25-1; D gene: -; J gene: TRBJ2-7; CDR3 protein: CASSDAGTYEQYF; CDR3 DNA: TGTGCCAGCAGTGACGCCGGGACCTACGAGCAGTACTTC
clone size: -; V gene: TRBV9; D gene: -; J gene: TRBJ2-5; CDR3 protein: CASSARPDGADWKTQYF; CDR3 DNA: TGTGCCAGCAGCGCTCGCCCCGACGGTGCGGATTGGAAGACCCAGTACTTC